This section outlines one T cell receptor beta chain sequence together with its context. The antigen is undetermined. Trimming pared 2 bases from V and 5 bases from J, leaving 7 bases between. Germline lookup yields CDR1 MGHDK and CDR2 SYGVNS. CDR3 length: 12 residues. Each donor was a Caucasian adult residing in Nashville, Tennessee. These data are taken from a study of shared clonotypes between healthy human individuals. Study observations and caveats: The naive CD4 repertoires of a handful of donors were compared, and approximately 5% of clonotypes were shared.

Authors' data handling: ImmunoSEQ yielded junction-only sequences lacking quality scores, so filtering differed. Here immunoSEQ multiplex PCR was the method, and the copy in TCRdb shows in-frame clones only, minus some. Clone size and V and J calls were adopted from that table, with D and trimming inferred from the DNA. The profile shows 2 million to 3 million clones, just over 90% of them singletons. Sequencing was done on a sample of naive CD4+ T cells sorted from blood. The subset was: CD45RA+ positively selected. The chain links TRBV25-1 to TRBJ2-7; D possibly corresponds to TRBD2 (5 bases). This TCR came from a man younger than 35 in good health. The CDR3: CASSERGNEQYF. The CDR3 DNA sequence: TGTGCCAGCAGTGAACGAGGGAACGAGCAGTACTTC.